This passage covers 16 T cell receptor beta chains from one sample sequenced in a study of T cells after yellow fever vaccination. MiXCR, run by TCRdb on the 5' RACE reads, gives a single entry per CDR3 protein. The repertoire consists of about 340,000 distinct CDR3 sequences, with under 15% occurring once and the leading ten covering 3% to 4%. Sequences were derived from CD4+ T cells sorted from PBMCs, sampled 15 days after the yellow fever booster vaccination. All receptors derive from a man aged 18 to 30 who received the YFV17D yellow fever vaccine.

This clonotype has just a few counts. This chain joins TRBV7-2 and TRBJ2-5, with 10 positions matching TRBD1. V lost 5 bases, J lost 1 base, and 4 bases stayed unmatched. The germline CDR1 and CDR2 sequences are SGHTA and FQGNSA. This CDR3 spans 15 amino acids. DNA for the CDR3: TGTGCCAGCAGCGCCCGACAGGGGGCCCAAGAGACCCAGTACTTC. This translates into CASSARQGAQETQYF.

The DNA of the CDR3 is TGTGCCAGCATTCTGAGCCTCTACGAGCAGTACGTC. As protein: CASILSLYEQYV. The J gene is TRBJ2-7, the V gene TRBV2; D is unclear. The ends were cut back, 7 bases at V and 3 bases at J, with 10 bases in the middle. The V gene's germline CDR1 is SNHLY and CDR2 FYNNEI. This CDR3 has 12 residues.

The chain has TRBV6-6 and TRBJ2-4; D perhaps matches TRBD1 (6 bases). CDR3 size: 16 residues. Trimming took 2 bases from V and 2 from J, leaving 13 bases between them. Germline V lookup: CDR1 MNHNY, CDR2 SVGAGI (reference sequence). CDR3 bases: TGTGCCAGCAGTTACGGTCAGGGGTGGACCAAAAACATTCAGTACTTC. It translates to CASSYGQGWTKNIQYF.

This clonotype was detected a few times. The chain recombines TRBV20-1 with TRBJ2-3; a possible D gene is TRBD2 (5 bases). The CDR3 spans 16 residues. V was trimmed by 0 bases and J by 2 bases, leaving 15 bases between them. Germline assignment: CDR1 DFQATT and CDR2 SNEGSKA (reference sequence). CDR3 in amino acids: CSARDRRRTFTDTQYF. DNA for the CDR3: TGCAGTGCTAGAGATCGGAGGCGCACCTTCACAGATACGCAGTATTTT.

The chain uses TRBV19 and TRBJ1-5; TRBD1 matches 7 bases. The trim removed 2 bases at V and 6 bases at J, leaving 10 bases unmatched. CDR1 and CDR2 from the germline V gene are LNHDA and SQIVND (reference sequence). The CDR3 is made up of 16 amino acids. This CDR3 reads CASSIIQGGLSQPQHF. The CDR3 bases are TGTGCCAGTAGTATAATTCAAGGGGGCCTGAGTCAGCCCCAGCATTTT. Together with reference TRBV19 and TRBJ1-5, the CDR3 gives the full variable domain: DGGITQSPKYLFRKEGQNVTLSCEQNLNHDAMYWYRQDPGQGLRLIYYSQIVNDFQKGDIAEGYSVSREKKESFPLTVTSAQKNPTAFYLCASSIIQGGLSQPQHFGDGTRLSIL.

This clonotype was observed a few times. The V and J genes are TRBV6-6 and TRBJ1-1; no firm D call. The CDR3 is 12 residues long. CDR1 is MNHNY and CDR2 is SVGAGI in the germline V gene (reference sequence). V was trimmed by 3 bases and J by 4 bases, leaving 6 bases between them. For the CDR3, the DNA is TGTGCCAGCAGTTATCCCCTCACTGAAGCTTTCTTT. It specifies CASSYPLTEAFF.

Ten or more counts support this clonotype. This chain joins TRBV12-3 or TRBV12-4 and TRBJ2-1; D unresolved. The CDR3 is made up of 14 amino acids. The V end lost 2 bases, the J end lost 3 bases, and 8 bases lay between the germline ends. CDR3 sequence: CASSLRRIYNEQFF. CDR3 bases: TGTGCCAGCAGTTTACGCCGGATCTACAATGAGCAGTTCTTC.

This chain uses TRBV20-1 with TRBJ2-1; TRBD2 matches 7 bases. This CDR3 has 16 amino acids. With V trimmed by 6 bases and J by 5 bases, 16 bases remained unmatched. Germline V gives CDR1 DFQATT, CDR2 SNEGSKA (reference sequence). As DNA, the CDR3 is TGCAGTGCCATCACCCTTCTGAGCGGGAACAACAATGAGCAGTTCTTC. Translating it yields CSAITLLSGNNNEQFF.

V gene TRBV4-2 combines with J gene TRBJ2-3; the D gene could be TRBD1 or TRBD2 (6 bases each). The CDR3 totals 17 residues. Trimming shortened V by 3 bases and J by 2 bases, and 18 bases separated the two germline ends. Per the germline V gene, CDR1 is LGHNA and CDR2 is YNFKEQ. The CDR3 nucleotides are TGTGCCAGCAGCCAGGGGGCGACTAGAGGAAACACAGATACGCAGTATTTT. Amino acid sequence: CASSQGATRGNTDTQYF.

This clonotype was observed a few times. V is TRBV9 and J is TRBJ1-2; D gene unclear. Trimming removed 3 bases at V and 2 bases at J, with 8 bases between. The CDR3 totals 13 residues. The germline gives CDR1 SGDLS, CDR2 YYNGEE. The CDR3 reads CASSDQDNYGYTF. The CDR3 DNA is TGTGCCAGCAGCGACCAAGACAACTATGGCTACACCTTC. The whole variable domain, remainder taken from reference TRBV9 and TRBJ1-2, is DSGVTQTPKHLITATGQRVTLRCSPRSGDLSVYWYQQSLDQGLQFLIQYYNGEERAKGNILERFSAQQFPDLHSELNLSSLELGDSALYFCASSDQDNYGYTFGSGTRLTVV.

The chain joins TRBV7-9 to TRBJ2-3; D gene ambiguous. Germline assignment: CDR1 SEHNR and CDR2 FQNEAQ (reference sequence). CDR3 length equals 14 residues. The V and J ends lost 2 bases and 4 bases respectively, with 10 bases between them. In DNA form, the CDR3 reads TGTGCCAGCAGCTTATCCCAGCTCGCAGATACGCAGTATTTT. Translating gives CASSLSQLADTQYF.

This chain links TRBV13 with TRBJ2-7, with 8 bases lining up with TRBD1. The CDR3 sequence is 13 residues long. From germline, CDR1 is PRHDT and CDR2 FYEKMQ (reference sequence). The V gene end was trimmed by 3 bases and the J gene end by 5 bases; junction bases not matched to a gene: 3. The DNA for the CDR3 is TGTGCCAGCAGCTTGGACAGGGTGCACGAGCAGTACTTC. Protein sequence: CASSLDRVHEQYF.

This clonotype showed up just a few times. The chain couples TRBV29-1 to TRBJ1-1; 10 positions agree with TRBD1. This CDR3 is built from 12 residues. Unmatched junction bases numbered 5, after V lost 7 bases and J lost 6 bases. Per germline, CDR1 SQVTM and CDR2 ANQGSEA. The CDR3 coding sequence is TGCAGCGGGGGGACAGGGGTCCCTGAAGCTTTCTTT. Encoded protein: CSGGTGVPEAFF.

Only a few counts were recorded for this clonotype. The V call is TRBV18, the J call TRBJ2-5; D is undetermined. The length of the CDR3 is 14 residues. Germline CDR1 reads KGHSH; CDR2 reads LQKENI. V was trimmed by 2 bases and J by 1 base, leaving 8 bases between them. The CDR3, as DNA: TGTGCCAGCTCACCAGGCCACAGCCAAGAGACCCAGTACTTC. Its translation: CASSPGHSQETQYF.

This clonotype has more than one count but fewer than ten. The V call is TRBV6-5, the J call TRBJ1-2; no reliable D call. The germline V and J ends were trimmed by 0 bases and 8 bases, with 13 bases remaining between them. CDR3 length: 14 residues. CDR1 MNHEY and CDR2 SVGAGI come from the germline V gene. Written as DNA, the CDR3 is TGTGCCAGCAGTTACTCACGGGCAACTGTCGGCTACACCTTC. Protein sequence: CASSYSRATVGYTF.

The chain has TRBV24-1 and TRBJ2-7, with D possibly being TRBD1 or TRBD2 (6 bases each). CDR3 length: 14 residues. Germline assignment: CDR1 KGHDR and CDR2 SFDVKD. Trimming pared 4 bases from V and 2 bases from J, leaving 11 bases between. The CDR3 loop is CATSDMGGPYEQYV. As DNA, the CDR3 is TGTGCCACCAGTGACATGGGGGGCCCCTACGAGCAGTACGTC.